Below are 8 T cell receptor beta chains sequenced from a single sample in a study of T cells and Merkel cell carcinoma outcomes. Some clones are missing from TCRdb's copy, which holds only in-frame ones; the method was immunoSEQ multiplex PCR. This sample yields approximately 2,800 clones, of which around 97% are seen a single time; approximately 2% belongs to the top ten. Source material: tumor tissue from Merkel cell carcinoma. These receptors were obtained from a human donor with Merkel cell carcinoma.

V usage is TRBV29-1 and J usage is TRBJ2-1; D remains ambiguous. V was clipped by 4 bases and J by 4 bases, with 11 bases between them. This CDR3 is 13 amino acids long. CDR1 is SQVTM, CDR2 ANQGSEA, per germline. The CDR3 bases are TGCAGCGTTGGGGTGTCCTTATACAATGAGCAGTTCTTC. Translated, it gives CSVGVSLYNEQFF.

This rearrangement joins TRBV5-1 to TRBJ1-1; 7 nucleotides match TRBD1. Germline-derived CDR1 and CDR2 are SGHRS and YFSETQ. The CDR3 length is 14 residues. V lost 5 bases to trimming and J lost 4 bases; unmatched junction nucleotides: 8. The CDR3 DNA reads TGCGCCAGCAGACCGGACAGGAGCGGCACTGAAGCTTTCTTT. It translates to CASRPDRSGTEAFF.

The CDR3 sequence is CASSVGLEGYEQYF. The CDR3 DNA sequence: TGTGCCAGCAGCGTAGGCCTAGAAGGGTACGAGCAGTACTTC. This chain joins TRBV9 and TRBJ2-7, with no clear D. The CDR3 totals 14 residues. Per germline, CDR1 SGDLS and CDR2 YYNGEE. With 0 bases removed from V and 4 bases from J, the gap between germline ends came to 11 bases.

A note on this clone: The junction departs from the called germline gene at one end, perhaps through a read error. The chain couples TRBV6-6 to TRBJ1-1; D call uncertain. Germline loops: CDR1 MNHNY, CDR2 SVGAGI (reference sequence). CDR3 size: 8 residues. CDR3 protein: CASGSRIF. CDR3 sequence (DNA): TGTGCCAGCGGCTCAAGAATCTTT.

This chain joins TRBV10-3 and TRBJ1-1, with 7 bases identical to TRBD1. The CDR3 spans 13 residues. Germline CDR1 is ENHRY and CDR2 is SYGVKD. The V gene end was trimmed by 7 bases and the J gene end by 3 bases; junction bases not matched to a gene: 5. CDR3 loop: CAITPGQHTEAFF. The CDR3 nucleotides are TGTGCCATCACCCCGGGACAGCACACTGAAGCTTTCTTT.

V gene TRBV2 combines with J gene TRBJ1-5; possibly TRBD1 for D (5 bases). This CDR3 is 14 amino acids long. V was pared by 6 bases and J by 9 bases, with 18 bases between. Germline CDR1 is SNHLY and CDR2 is FYNNEI. The CDR3 region has the DNA TGTGCCAGCAGCCCAGAGGGGACGCGGGGGCCCCAGCATTTT. It yields the protein CASSPEGTRGPQHF. The full variable domain, its missing parts supplied by reference TRBV2 and TRBJ1-5, is EPEVTQTPSHQVTQMGQEVILRCVPISNHLYFYWYRQILGQKVEFLVSFYNNEISEKSEIFDDQFSVERPDGSNFTLKIRSTKLEDSAMYFCASSPEGTRGPQHFGDGTRLSIL.

The genes are TRBV28 and TRBJ2-4, with D unresolved. The CDR3 extends over 12 amino acids. CDR1 and CDR2 (germline): MDHEN, SYDVKM. V lost 6 bases and J lost 7, with 10 bases in between. DNA for the CDR3: TGTGCCAGCAGAACCGACATGAACATTCAGTACTTC. Amino acids: CASRTDMNIQYF.

V usage is TRBV7-9 and J usage is TRBJ2-7; 10 bases align to TRBD1. Germline CDR1 is SEHNR and CDR2 is FQNEAQ (reference sequence). The CDR3 runs to 14 residues. V gave up 4 bases and J gave up 4 bases; unmatched junction bases: 4. The CDR3: CASSSGTGVYEQYF. The CDR3 DNA sequence: TGTGCCAGCAGCTCAGGGACAGGGGTTTACGAGCAGTACTTC. Together with reference TRBV7-9 and TRBJ2-7, the CDR3 gives the full variable domain: DTGVSQNPRHKITKRGQNVTFRCDPISEHNRLYWYRQTLGQGPEFLTYFQNEAQLEKSRLLSDRFSAERPKGSFSTLEIQRTEQGDSAMYLCASSSGTGVYEQYFGPGTRLTVT.